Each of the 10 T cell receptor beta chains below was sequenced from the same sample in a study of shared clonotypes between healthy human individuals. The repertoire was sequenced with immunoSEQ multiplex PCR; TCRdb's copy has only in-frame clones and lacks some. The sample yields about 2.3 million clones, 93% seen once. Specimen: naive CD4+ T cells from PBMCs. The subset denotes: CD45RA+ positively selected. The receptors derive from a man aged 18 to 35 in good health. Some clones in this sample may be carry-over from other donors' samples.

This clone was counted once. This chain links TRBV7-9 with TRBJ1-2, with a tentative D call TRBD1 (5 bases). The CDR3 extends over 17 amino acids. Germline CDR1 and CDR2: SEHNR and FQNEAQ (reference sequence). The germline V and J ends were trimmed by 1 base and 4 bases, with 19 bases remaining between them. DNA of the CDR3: TGTGCCAGCAGCTTAGTGGGCAGGGCCACGTACGGCTATGGCTACACCTTC. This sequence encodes CASSLVGRATYGYGYTF.

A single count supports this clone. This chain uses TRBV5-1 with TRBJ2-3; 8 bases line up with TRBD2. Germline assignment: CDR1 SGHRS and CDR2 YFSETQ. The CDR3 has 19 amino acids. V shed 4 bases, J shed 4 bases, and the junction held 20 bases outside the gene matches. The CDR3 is CASSPAGAGGSPGPDTQYF. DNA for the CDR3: TGCGCCAGCAGCCCGGCTGGCGCGGGAGGCTCCCCCGGACCAGATACGCAGTATTTT.

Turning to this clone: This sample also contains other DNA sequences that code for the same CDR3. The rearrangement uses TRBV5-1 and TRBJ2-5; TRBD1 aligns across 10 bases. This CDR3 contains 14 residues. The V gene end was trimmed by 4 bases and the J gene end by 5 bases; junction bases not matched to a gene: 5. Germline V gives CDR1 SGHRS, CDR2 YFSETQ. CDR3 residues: CASSPGTGVETQYF. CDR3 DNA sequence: TGCGCCAGCAGCCCCGGGACAGGGGTGGAGACCCAGTACTTC.

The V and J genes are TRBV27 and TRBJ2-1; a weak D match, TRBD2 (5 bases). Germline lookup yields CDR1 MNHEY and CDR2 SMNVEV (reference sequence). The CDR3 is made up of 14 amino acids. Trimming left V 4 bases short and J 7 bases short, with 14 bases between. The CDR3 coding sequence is TGTGCCAGCAGTTCGCTAACGGGAAGGAATGAGCAGTTCTTC. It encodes CASSSLTGRNEQFF.

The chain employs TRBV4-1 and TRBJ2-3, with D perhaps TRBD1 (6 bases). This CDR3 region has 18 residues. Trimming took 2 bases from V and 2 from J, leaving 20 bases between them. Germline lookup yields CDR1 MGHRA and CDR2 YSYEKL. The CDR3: CASSQPLGGRLTTDTQYF. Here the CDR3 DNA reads TGCGCCAGCAGCCAACCGCTTGGGGGCCGACTCACCACAGATACGCAGTATTTT.

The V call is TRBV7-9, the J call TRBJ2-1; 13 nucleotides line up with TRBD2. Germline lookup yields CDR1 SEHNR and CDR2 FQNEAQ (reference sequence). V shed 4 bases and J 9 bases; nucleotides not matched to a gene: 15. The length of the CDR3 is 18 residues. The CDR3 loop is CASSYRPRLAGGGGEQFF. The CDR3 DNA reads TGTGCCAGCAGCTACCGACCGCGACTAGCGGGAGGAGGGGGTGAGCAGTTCTTC.

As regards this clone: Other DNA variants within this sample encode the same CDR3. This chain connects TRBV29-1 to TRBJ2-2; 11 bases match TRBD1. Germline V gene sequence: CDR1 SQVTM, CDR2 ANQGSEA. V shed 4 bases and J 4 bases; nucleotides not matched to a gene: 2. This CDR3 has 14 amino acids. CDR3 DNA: TGCAGCGTTGGGGGGACAGGGGGCACCGGGGAGCTGTTTTTT. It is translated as CSVGGTGGTGELFF.

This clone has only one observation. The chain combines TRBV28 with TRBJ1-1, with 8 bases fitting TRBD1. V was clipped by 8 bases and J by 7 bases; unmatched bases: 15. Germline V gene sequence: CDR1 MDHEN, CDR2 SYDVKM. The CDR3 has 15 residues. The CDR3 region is CASHTGGRYSGEAFF. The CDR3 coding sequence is TGTGCCAGCCACACAGGGGGTAGATATTCTGGTGAAGCTTTCTTT.

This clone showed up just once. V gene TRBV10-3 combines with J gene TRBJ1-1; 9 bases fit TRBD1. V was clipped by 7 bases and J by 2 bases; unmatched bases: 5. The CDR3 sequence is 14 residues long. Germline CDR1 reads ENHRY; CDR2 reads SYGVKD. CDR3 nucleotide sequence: TGTGCCATCACTAGGGACAGGGCTAACACTGAAGCTTTCTTT. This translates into CAITRDRANTEAFF.

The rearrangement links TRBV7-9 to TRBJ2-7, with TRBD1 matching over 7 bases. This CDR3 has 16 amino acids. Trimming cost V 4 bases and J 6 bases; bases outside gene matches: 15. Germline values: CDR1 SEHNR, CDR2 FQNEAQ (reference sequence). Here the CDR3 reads CASSSYRPTGASEQYF. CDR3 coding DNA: TGTGCCAGCAGCTCATACCGACCTACAGGGGCGAGCGAGCAGTACTTC.